Following are 18 T cell receptor beta chains from one sample sequenced in a study of cytomegalovirus exposure and HLA in healthy donors. The PCR used 60 Vbeta and 13 Jbeta primers. Sequencing was performed with immunoSEQ multiplex PCR; in TCRdb, only in-frame clones are kept and a portion is missing. The table shows 90,000 to 120,000 clones, with about 85% occurring only once. Sequencing was performed on PBMCs. The receptors stem from a man younger than 45 in good health and CMV-seronegative.

The rearrangement links TRBV6-5 to TRBJ2-1; TRBD1 matches at 8 bases. Germline V gene sequence: CDR1 MNHEY, CDR2 SVGAGI. This CDR3 contains 13 residues. The V segment lost 8 bases and the J segment 7 bases; nucleotides outside the gene matches: 7. The CDR3 sequence is CASSWTGRNEQFF. The DNA of the CDR3 is TGTGCCAGCTCCTGGACAGGGAGGAATGAGCAGTTCTTC.

CDR3 sequence reads: CASSEAWVGGTDEQFF. The CDR3 DNA reads as TGTGCCAGCAGTGAAGCGTGGGTAGGAGGGACCGATGAGCAGTTCTTC. V is TRBV2 and J is TRBJ2-1, with D possibly matching TRBD2 (6 bases). CDR3 length: 16 residues. V lost 0 bases to trimming and J lost 8 bases, with 17 bases between them. Germline assignment: CDR1 SNHLY and CDR2 FYNNEI. The full variable domain, its missing parts supplied by reference TRBV2 and TRBJ2-1, is EPEVTQTPSHQVTQMGQEVILRCVPISNHLYFYWYRQILGQKVEFLVSFYNNEISEKSEIFDDQFSVERPDGSNFTLKIRSTKLEDSAMYFCASSEAWVGGTDEQFFGPGTRLTVL.

This clone has just one count. The chain employs TRBV6-1 and TRBJ1-3, with 9 bases matching TRBD1. Germline V lookup: CDR1 MNHNS, CDR2 SASEGT. The CDR3 loop spans 14 amino acids. Trimming at V came to 8 bases and at J to 2 bases, leaving 4 bases not matched to a gene. The CDR3, as DNA: TGTGCCAGCGGAGGGACAGGGACTGGAAACACCATATATTTT. This sequence encodes CASGGTGTGNTIYF.

The chain is built from TRBV5-4 and TRBJ1-6; possible D gene TRBD1, 5 bases. The CDR3 spans 16 residues. Trimming shortened V by 0 bases and J by 7 bases, and 14 bases separated the two germline ends. Germline V gene lookup returns CDR1 SGHNT and CDR2 YYREEE (reference sequence). The CDR3 protein is CASSLEVWGVNSPLHF. The CDR3 nucleotides are TGTGCCAGCAGCTTGGAGGTTTGGGGGGTAAATTCACCCCTCCACTTT.

The rearrangement joins TRBV7-2 to TRBJ2-7, with unresolved D. The CDR3 totals 12 residues. The germline CDR1 and CDR2 sequences are SGHTA and FQGNSA. The V end lost 3 bases, the J end lost 1 base, and 4 bases lay between the germline ends. In nucleotides, the CDR3 is TGTGCCAGCAGCTTCAGGTCCTACGAGCAGTACTTC. Its protein product is CASSFRSYEQYF.

The V and J genes are TRBV10-3 and TRBJ2-3, with 11 bases that match TRBD1. The V gene end was trimmed by 1 base and the J gene end by 5 bases; junction bases not matched to a gene: 5. The CDR3 sequence is 16 residues long. The germline V gene has CDR1 ENHRY and CDR2 SYGVKD. The CDR3 coding sequence is TGTGCCATCAGTGAGTGGACAGGGGGCGGGGGAGATACGCAGTATTTT. Translation gives CAISEWTGGGGDTQYF.

The chain is built from TRBV5-1 and TRBJ2-2; D is perhaps TRBD1 (6 bases). Trimming removed 4 bases from V and 6 bases from J, with 16 bases in between. CDR3 length equals 15 residues. Germline CDR1 reads SGHRS; CDR2 reads YFSETQ. CDR3 sequence (DNA): TGCGCCAGCAGCGGAATACAGGGATATCCCGGGGAGCTGTTTTTT. Translated: CASSGIQGYPGELFF.

The V gene is TRBV15, the J gene TRBJ2-7; D perhaps matches TRBD2 (6 bases). This CDR3 spans 16 amino acids. Germline CDR1 reads LNHNV; CDR2 reads YYDKDF (reference sequence). With 2 bases removed from V and 7 bases from J, the gap between germline ends came to 21 bases. The chain's CDR3 is CATSRLRLDLEGEQYF. Written as DNA, the CDR3 is TGTGCCACCAGCAGACTGAGACTAGACCTTGAGGGAGAGCAGTACTTC.

There are a few counts of this clone. The V and J genes are TRBV19 and TRBJ2-4, with a possible D match to TRBD2 (7 bases). Germline loops: CDR1 LNHDA, CDR2 SQIVND (reference sequence). Trimming took off 9 bases at V and 8 bases at J, with 17 bases between the two ends. The CDR3 contains 13 residues. CDR3 coding DNA: TGTGCCAGCTCCGGACAGCGGGGAGACATTCAGTACTTC. It specifies CASSGQRGDIQYF. The full variable domain, its missing parts supplied by reference TRBV19 and TRBJ2-4, is DGGITQSPKYLFRKEGQNVTLSCEQNLNHDAMYWYRQDPGQGLRLIYYSQIVNDFQKGDIAEGYSVSREKKESFPLTVTSAQKNPTAFYLCASSGQRGDIQYFGAGTRLSVL.

The CDR3 here is CASRVDRGNTEAFF. As DNA, the CDR3 is TGTGCCAGTAGGGTAGACAGGGGGAACACTGAAGCTTTCTTT. The chain is built from TRBV19 and TRBJ1-1; TRBD1 aligns across 8 bases. The CDR3 loop spans 14 amino acids. Germline V gene sequence: CDR1 LNHDA, CDR2 SQIVND (reference sequence). Germline trimming cut 6 bases from V and 1 base from J; bases unmatched to any gene: 4.

The chain joins TRBV4-1 to TRBJ2-7, with TRBD2 as a possible D gene (7 bases). Trimming took off 4 bases at V and 3 bases at J, with 13 bases between the two ends. The CDR3 length is 14 residues. CDR1 is MGHRA and CDR2 is YSYEKL in the germline V gene. CDR3 region: CASSRGGGDYEQYF. The CDR3 DNA is TGCGCCAGCAGCCGCGGAGGGGGGGACTACGAGCAGTACTTC.

The CDR3 loop is CAISGDRVGYEQYF. The DNA for the CDR3 is TGTGCCATCAGTGGCGACAGGGTGGGGTACGAGCAGTACTTC. The J gene is TRBJ2-7, the V gene TRBV10-3, with 7 bases matching TRBD1. Germline V gives CDR1 ENHRY, CDR2 SYGVKD. This CDR3 region has 14 residues. With 4 bases clipped from V and 4 bases from J, the junction kept 7 bases outside the gene matches.

This clone was seen more than once but under ten times. The chain carries TRBV6-1 and TRBJ1-1, with D possibly being TRBD1 (5 bases). The V end was cut by 4 bases, the J end by 5 bases, with 17 bases between. Germline CDR1 is MNHNS and CDR2 is SASEGT. This CDR3 has 15 amino acids. CDR3 DNA sequence: TGTGCCAGCAGTGGTGGGGCCGACACTGGGACTGAAGCTTTCTTT. As protein: CASSGGADTGTEAFF.

V and J are TRBV6-5 and TRBJ2-3; D is possibly TRBD1 (5 bases). The germline V gene encodes CDR1 MNHEY and CDR2 SVGAGI. Trimming stripped 0 bases from V and 4 bases from J, with 8 bases between. The CDR3 length is 14 residues. The CDR3, as DNA: TGTGCCAGCAGTTACTCGACAGAGTCAGATACGCAGTATTTT. Residues: CASSYSTESDTQYF.

CDR3 protein: CASSQDRQDSSGNTIYF. CDR3 sequence (DNA): TGCGCCAGCAGCCAAGATAGGCAGGATAGCTCTGGAAACACCATATATTTT. The chain recombines TRBV4-1 with TRBJ1-3; D uncertain. CDR1 and CDR2 from the germline V gene are MGHRA and YSYEKL. This CDR3 is 17 amino acids long. V was shortened by 0 bases and J by 0 bases, with 12 bases between the two germline ends.

Here the CDR3 reads CASSQAGGPTDTQYF. CDR3 DNA: TGTGCCAGCAGCCAAGCGGGGGGGCCTACAGATACGCAGTATTTT. The chain has TRBV14 and TRBJ2-3; 8 nucleotides match TRBD2. V shed 1 base and J 3 bases; nucleotides not matched to a gene: 3. Germline loops: CDR1 SGHDN, CDR2 FVKESK. CDR3 length: 15 amino acids. The whole variable domain, filled in from reference TRBV14 and TRBJ2-3, reads EAGVTQFPSHSVIEKGQTVTLRCDPISGHDNLYWYRRVMGKEIKFLLHFVKESKQDESGMPNNRFLAERTGGTYSTLKVQPAELEDSGVYFCASSQAGGPTDTQYFGPGTRLTVL.

J is TRBJ2-1 and V is TRBV5-1, with TRBD2 identical over 8 bases. This CDR3 has 16 amino acids. CDR1 is SGHRS, CDR2 YFSETQ, per germline. V gave up 2 bases and J gave up 4 bases; unmatched junction bases: 8. CDR3 nucleotide sequence: TGCGCCAGCAGCTTCGGCGGGGGGCCCACTTACAATGAGCAGTTCTTC. It specifies CASSFGGGPTYNEQFF. The variable domain in full, with the rest retrieved from reference TRBV5-1 and TRBJ2-1, is KAGVTQTPRYLIKTRGQQVTLSCSPISGHRSVSWYQQTPGQGLQFLFEYFSETQRNKGNFPGRFSGRQFSNSRSEMNVSTLELGDSALYLCASSFGGGPTYNEQFFGPGTRLTVL.

The chain carries TRBV7-3 and TRBJ2-3; tentative D call: TRBD2 (7 bases). Looked up from germline, CDR1 is SGHTA and CDR2 is FQGTGA. The CDR3 covers 14 residues. Trimming cost V 3 bases and J 4 bases, with 11 bases left between them. The CDR3: CASSFTGRADTQYF. DNA for the CDR3: TGTGCCAGCAGCTTTACAGGGAGGGCAGATACGCAGTATTTT.